The entry that follows covers one T cell receptor beta chain sequence. Source study methods: How many nucleated cells were present was estimated from reference gene primer amplification. Measured with immunoSEQ multiplex PCR; TCRdb has only the in-frame clones, and not every one. The V and J calls and clone size were taken over from that table, and D and trimming were inferred from the DNA. This table has about 240,000 clones, around four fifths appearing once. The data stem from a study of blood T cell repertoires in COVID-19. Study as a whole: The United States, Italy and Spain provided the acute and convalescent COVID-19 samples. PBMCs, B-cell-depleted T cells, or T cells provided the cDNA or gDNA that made up the material.

V lost 2 bases and J lost 0; bases outside the gene matches: 1. The CDR3 has 16 residues. Germline V gene lookup returns CDR1 LGHDT and CDR2 YNNKEL (reference sequence). The Seattle patients joined while their infection was active and were tracked longitudinally afterward. The sequence was collected from a woman of 80 years or more with COVID-19, enrolled during active disease. J is TRBJ2-2 and V is TRBV3-1 (or the pseudogene TRBV3-2); TRBD2 matches at 9 bases. Sequencing input: peripheral blood. This CDR3 is CASSQRTSANTGELFF. The CDR3 nucleotides are TGTGCCAGCAGCCAAAGGACTAGCGCGAACACCGGGGAGCTGTTTTTT.